A single sample is the source of the 2 T cell receptor beta chains below, sequenced in a study of cytomegalovirus exposure and HLA in healthy donors. Amplification used 60 Vbeta primers and 13 Jbeta primers. The data were produced by immunoSEQ multiplex PCR, yet TCRdb's version contains in-frame clones alone and is incomplete. In the table there are 200,000 to 250,000 clones, roughly 89% of which are singletons. What was sequenced was PBMCs. Receptors were obtained from a woman aged 18-29 years in good health and CMV-seronegative.

The genes are TRBV18 and TRBJ2-3; 10 nucleotides agree with TRBD2. V trimming: 2 bases; J trimming: 1 base; junction bases outside the gene matches: 3. The CDR3 spans 16 residues. CDR1 and CDR2 from the germline V gene are KGHSH and LQKENI. The CDR3 loop is CASSPTSGAGTDTQYF. The CDR3 nucleotides read TGTGCCAGCTCACCAACTAGCGGGGCTGGCACAGATACGCAGTATTTT.

This clone was found once. The rearrangement joins TRBV5-5 to TRBJ2-1; D perhaps matches TRBD1 (6 bases). The germline V gene encodes CDR1 SGHKS and CDR2 YYEKEE (reference sequence). V was shortened by 4 bases and J by 8 bases, with 16 bases between the two germline ends. This CDR3 contains 14 residues. The CDR3 DNA follows: TGTGCCAGCAGCGTTGACACAGGGACCGATGAGCAGTTCTTC. Translating gives CASSVDTGTDEQFF.